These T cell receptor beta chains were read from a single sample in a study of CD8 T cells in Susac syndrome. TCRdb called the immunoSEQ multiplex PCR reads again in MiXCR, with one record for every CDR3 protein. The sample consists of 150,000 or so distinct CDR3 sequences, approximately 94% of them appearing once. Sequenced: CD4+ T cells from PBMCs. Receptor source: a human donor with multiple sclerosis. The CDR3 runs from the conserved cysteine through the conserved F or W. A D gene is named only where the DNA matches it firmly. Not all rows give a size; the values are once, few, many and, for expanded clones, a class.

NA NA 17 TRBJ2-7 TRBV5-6 TGTGCCAGCAGCTACGACGGCTGGGGCAGGGGATCCTACGAGCAGTACTTC CASSYDGWGRGSYEQYF
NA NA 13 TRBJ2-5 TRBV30 TGTGCCTGGACCCCTCGGACGGGAGAGACCCAGTACTTC CAWTPRTGETQYF
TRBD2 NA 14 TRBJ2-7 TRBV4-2 TGTGCCAGCAGCCGGGGGCTAGCGGGCTACGAGCAGTACTTC CASSRGLAGYEQYF
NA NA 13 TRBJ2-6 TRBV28 TGTGCCAGCGAGGTCTCTGGGGCCAACGTCCTGACTTTC CASEVSGANVLTF
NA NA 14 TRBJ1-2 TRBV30 TGTGCCTGGAGTGTACTCACTTTGGGGGATGGCTACACCTTC CAWSVLTLGDGYTF
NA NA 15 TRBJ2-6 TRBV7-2 TGTGCCAGCAGCTTAGTTTACTCTGGGGCCAACGTCCTGACTTTC CASSLVYSGANVLTF
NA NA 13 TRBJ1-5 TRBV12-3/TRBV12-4 TGTGCCAGCACCAAGGACCTCGATCAGCCCCAGCATTTT CASTKDLDQPQHF
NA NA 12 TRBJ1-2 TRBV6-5 TGTGCCAGCAGCCCCCGGGGGGTCGGCTACACCTTC CASSPRGVGYTF
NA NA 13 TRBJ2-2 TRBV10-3 TGTGCCATCAAGACAGGGAACACCGGGGAGCTGTTTTTT CAIKTGNTGELFF
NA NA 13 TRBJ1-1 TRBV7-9 TGTGCCAGCAGCAACGGACAAGGTTTTGAAGCTTTCTTT CASSNGQGFEAFF
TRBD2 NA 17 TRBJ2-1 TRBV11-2 TGTGCCAGCAGCCCACGGGGCCTAGCGGGAGCATACAATGAGCAGTTCTTC CASSPRGLAGAYNEQFF
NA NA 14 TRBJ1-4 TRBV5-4 TGTGCCAGCAGCCCCACAGGGCTTAATGAAAAACTGTTTTTT CASSPTGLNEKLFF
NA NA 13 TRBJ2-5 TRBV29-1 TGCAGCGTTGAAGTAGGCTTCGCAGAGACCCAGTACTTC CSVEVGFAETQYF
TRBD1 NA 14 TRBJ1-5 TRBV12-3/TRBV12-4 TGTGCCAGCAGATTTTCAGGGGGGTATCAGCCCCAGCATTTT CASRFSGGYQPQHF
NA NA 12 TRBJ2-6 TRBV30 TGTGCCTGGACCCCTGGGGCCAACGTCCTGACTTTC CAWTPGANVLTF
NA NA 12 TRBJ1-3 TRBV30 TGTGCCTGGAGTCCAGGGATGCACACCATATATTTT CAWSPGMHTIYF
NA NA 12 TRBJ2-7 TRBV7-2 TGTGCCAGCAGCCTTTACATCTACGAGCAGTACTTC CASSLYIYEQYF
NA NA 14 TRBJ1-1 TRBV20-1 TGCAGTGCTAGAGAAAGTAGTGGGTACACTGAAGCTTTCTTT CSARESSGYTEAFF
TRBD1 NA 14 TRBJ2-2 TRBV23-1 TGCGCCGGTCAAGGGGGCAGGTGGACCGGGGAGCTGTTTTTT CAGQGGRWTGELFF
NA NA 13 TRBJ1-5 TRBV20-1 TGCAGTGCTAGTCGGGACAGCAATCAGCCCCAGCATTTT CSASRDSNQPQHF
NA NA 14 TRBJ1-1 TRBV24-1 TGTGCCACCAGTGAGGGGGGGCGAGGCACTGAAGCTTTCTTT CATSEGGRGTEAFF
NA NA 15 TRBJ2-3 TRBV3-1 TGTGCCAGCAGCCAAGGGGGTTATCGATCGGATACGCAGTATTTT CASSQGGYRSDTQYF
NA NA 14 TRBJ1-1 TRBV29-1 TGCAGCGGGAGACTCTTGAGCGTGGGCACTGAAGCTTTCTTT CSGRLLSVGTEAFF
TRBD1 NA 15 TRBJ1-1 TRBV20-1 TGCAGTGCTCAAGCCCCGACCGGGACAGGGGGTGAAGCTTTCTTT CSAQAPTGTGGEAFF
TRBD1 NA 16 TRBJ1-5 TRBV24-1 TGTGCCACCAGTGACCCCGGGACAGGGGAGGATCAGCCCCAGCATTTT CATSDPGTGEDQPQHF
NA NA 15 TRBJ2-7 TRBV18 TGTGCCAGCTCTAGCAATCAGAACGGGCAATACGAGCAGTACTTC CASSSNQNGQYEQYF
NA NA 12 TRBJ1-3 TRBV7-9 TGTGCCAGCAGCCCGTCCGCAAACACCATATATTTT CASSPSANTIYF
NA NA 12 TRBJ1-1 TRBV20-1 TGCAGTGCGGCCGGATGGGGCACTGAAGCTTTCTTT CSAAGWGTEAFF
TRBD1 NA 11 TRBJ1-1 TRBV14 TGTGCCAGCAGCCCGACAGGGCCAGCTTTCTTT CASSPTGPAFF
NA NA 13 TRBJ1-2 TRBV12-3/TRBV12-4 TGTGCCAGCAGCTTCAGGGGTAACTATGGCTACACCTTC CASSFRGNYGYTF
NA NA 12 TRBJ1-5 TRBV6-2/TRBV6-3 TGTGCCAGCAGAATACAGAATCAGCCCCAGCATTTT CASRIQNQPQHF
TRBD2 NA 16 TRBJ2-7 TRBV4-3 TGCGCCAGCAGCCCTTCGGGAGGGAGGATAACGTACGAGCAGTACTTC CASSPSGGRITYEQYF
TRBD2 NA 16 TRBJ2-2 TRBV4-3 TGCGCCAGCAGCCAAGTAGCGGGAGGCATCACCGGGGAGCTGTTTTTT CASSQVAGGITGELFF
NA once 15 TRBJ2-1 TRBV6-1 TGTGCCAGCAGCGAATCTGGTGAGTCCTACAATGAGCAGTTCTTC CASSESGESYNEQFF
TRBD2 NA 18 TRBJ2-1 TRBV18 TGTGCCAGCTCACCACCGAATAGCGGGAGTTACCGGAACAATGAGCAGTTCTTC CASSPPNSGSYRNNEQFF
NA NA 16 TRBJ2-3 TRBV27 TGTGCCAGCAGCTCCTTGAAAGGGCGAGGCACAGATACGCAGTATTTT CASSSLKGRGTDTQYF
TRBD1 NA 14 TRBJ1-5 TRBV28 TGTGCCAGCAGGTTACAGGGGGTTAGTCAGCCCCAGCATTTT CASRLQGVSQPQHF
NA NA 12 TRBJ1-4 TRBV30 TGTGCCTGTCCGGAGACTAATGAAAAACTGTTTTTT CACPETNEKLFF
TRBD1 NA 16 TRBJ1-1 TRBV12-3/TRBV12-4 TGTGCCAGTCATCGATGGACAGGGAGAGGATGGACTGAAGCTTTCTTT CASHRWTGRGWTEAFF
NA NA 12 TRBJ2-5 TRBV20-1 TGCAGTGCTAGAGGTGGTGGCCAGACCCAGTACTTC CSARGGGQTQYF
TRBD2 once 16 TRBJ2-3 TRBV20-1 TGCAGTGCCCCCGACCGGGCTAGCGGGAGCACAGATACGCAGTATTTT CSAPDRASGSTDTQYF
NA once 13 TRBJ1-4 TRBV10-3 TGTGCCATCAGCTCCGGACGCGATGAAAAACTGTTTTTT CAISSGRDEKLFF
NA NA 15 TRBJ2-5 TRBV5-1 TGCGCCAGCAGCTTGGGCGGGGCCGGTACGGAGACCCAGTACTTC CASSLGGAGTETQYF
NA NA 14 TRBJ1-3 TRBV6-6 TGTGCCAGCAGACCCCCGGGAGCTGGAAACACCATATATTTT CASRPPGAGNTIYF
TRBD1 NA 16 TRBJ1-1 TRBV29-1 TGCAGCGTCACAGTCCCGGGACAGGTATTGAACACTGAAGTTTTCTTT CSVTVPGQVLNTEVFF